Described below is a single T cell receptor (beta chain) sequence and its context. What it binds is not known. The sample originates from a study of regulatory T cells in long-lasting Graves disease. Notes on the study in general: Comparison showed that persistent patients shared more public clonotypes (under 3,000) than new patients (approximately 870). Limited samples may have lowered accuracy. Persistent disease preferred TRBV28, TRBJ1-2 and TRBJ2-5; new disease, TRBV20-1 and TRBJ2-1.

Stated time point: persistent/refractory GD, antithyroid drugs over 5 years with positive TRAb. There was RNA extracted from PBMCs, and the TCR library was made from it. Graves' disease diagnosis used American Thyroid Association guidelines. Arm-PCR with iRepertoire HTBI primers amplified the CDR3 regions for these TCR beta libraries. MiXCR, run by TCRdb on the multiplex PCR reads, gives a single entry per CDR3 protein. The sample shows 600,000 to 800,000 distinct CDR3 sequences, around 32% of them seen only once. The CDR3 is made up of 12 amino acids. Between the trimmed V and J ends, which lost 4 bases and 4 bases, there was a span of 8 bases. Germline assignment: CDR1 SGHAT and CDR2 FQNNGV.

The genes are TRBV11-2 and TRBJ2-7, with unresolved D. The sample in question was peripheral blood mononuclear cells (PBMCs), obtained when the disease was refractory, from a patient treated with antithyroid drugs. This clonotype originated in a female donor with Graves disease. In DNA, the CDR3 is TGTGCCAGCAGCTACCAGAGATACGAGCAGTACTTC. It is translated as CASSYQRYEQYF.